This T cell receptor (beta chain) was documented in a study of immune characterization of retroperitoneal liposarcoma. TCRdb used MiXCR to reprocess the PCR reads, holding one entry per CDR3 protein. Among fewer than 9,000 distinct CDR3 sequences listed, more than 35% were seen once. The V end was cut by 5 bases, the J end by 6 bases, with 17 bases between. CDR3 length: 16 residues. Germline V CDR1 and CDR2: MNHNS, SASEGT. The specimen was tumor tissue. The TCR was taken from a male donor with retroperitoneal liposarcoma. The V gene is TRBV6-1, the J gene TRBJ1-6; D remains unclear. CDR3 nucleotides: TGTGCCAGCAGTTATAAATGGGGAGGTAGTAATTCACCCCTCCACTTT. As protein: CASSYKWGGSNSPLHF.